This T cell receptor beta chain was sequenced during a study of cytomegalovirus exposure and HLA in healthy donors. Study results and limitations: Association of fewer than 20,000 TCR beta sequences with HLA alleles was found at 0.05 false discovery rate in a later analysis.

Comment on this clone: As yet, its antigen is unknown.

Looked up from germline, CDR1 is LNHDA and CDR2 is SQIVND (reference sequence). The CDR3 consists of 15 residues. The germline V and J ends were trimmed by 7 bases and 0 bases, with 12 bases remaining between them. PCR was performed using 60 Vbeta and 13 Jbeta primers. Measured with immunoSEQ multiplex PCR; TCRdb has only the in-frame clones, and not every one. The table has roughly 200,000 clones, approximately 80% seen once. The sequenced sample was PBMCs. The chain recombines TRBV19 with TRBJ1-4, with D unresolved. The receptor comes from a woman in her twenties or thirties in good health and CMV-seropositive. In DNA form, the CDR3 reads TGTGCCAGTAACTCGGTCCTTGCAACTAATGAAAAACTGTTTTTT. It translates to CASNSVLATNEKLFF.